These 6 T cell receptor beta chains share one sample of origin, sequenced in a study of shared T cell receptors in the human thymus. Assay: immunoSEQ multiplex PCR; the TCRdb copy retains only in-frame clones and omits some. The table lists about 540,000 clones, 78% of them singletons. The sample was also reused in another study, on human thymus T cells.

The sequencing sample was made of thymocytes. The source of these receptors is a boy in the first two years of life with a congenital heart defect.

The CDR3 loop reads CASSPREQFF. The CDR3, as DNA: TGTGCCAGCAGTCCCCGTGAGCAGTTCTTC. The chain is built from TRBV2 and TRBJ2-1; D gene ambiguous. The germline V gene has CDR1 SNHLY and CDR2 FYNNEI. V was shortened by 5 bases and J by 9 bases, with 5 bases between the two germline ends. The CDR3 is 10 residues long.

The chain joins TRBV10-3 to TRBJ2-1; 8 nucleotides agree with TRBD1. Germline values: CDR1 ENHRY, CDR2 SYGVKD. V was pared by 5 bases and J by 3 bases, with 6 bases of the junction left unmatched. The CDR3 totals 15 residues. The CDR3 reads CAISQGTGGYNEQFF. The CDR3 nucleotides are TGTGCCATCAGTCAGGGGACAGGTGGCTACAATGAGCAGTTCTTC.

The chain uses TRBV6-5 and TRBJ1-4; no reliable D call. The germline V gene encodes CDR1 MNHEY and CDR2 SVGAGI. V lost 2 bases and J 4 bases, leaving 8 bases between the germline ends. This CDR3 spans 14 amino acids. CDR3 in amino acids: CASSYGGRNEKLFF. The CDR3 nucleotides read TGTGCCAGCAGTTACGGAGGGCGTAATGAAAAACTGTTTTTT.

The V and J genes are TRBV11-3 and TRBJ1-1; D may be TRBD1 (5 bases). The germline CDR1 and CDR2 sequences are SGHNT and YENEEA. This CDR3 is 14 amino acids long. The germline V and J ends were trimmed by 5 bases and 4 bases, with 14 bases remaining between them. The CDR3 reads CASSRGGAGTEAFF. The DNA of the CDR3 is TGTGCCAGCAGCCGCGGTGGGGCAGGCACTGAAGCTTTCTTT. Variable domain in full (rest from reference TRBV11-3 and TRBJ1-1): EAGVVQSPRYKIIEKKQPVAFWCNPISGHNTLYWYLQNLGQGPELLIRYENEEAVDDSQLPKDRFSAERLKGVDSTLKIQPAELGDSAVYLCASSRGGAGTEAFFGQGTRLTVV.

The CDR3 protein is CASSFKPGTNTEAFF. The CDR3 DNA follows: TGTGCCAGCAGTTTTAAGCCGGGAACGAACACTGAAGCTTTCTTT. The chain couples TRBV7-9 to TRBJ1-1, with D uncertain. Germline V lookup: CDR1 SEHNR, CDR2 FQNEAQ (reference sequence). The CDR3 runs 15 residues. Trimming stripped 6 bases from V and 1 base from J, with 15 bases between.

The chain links TRBV6-1 to TRBJ2-1; the D gene is possibly TRBD1 (6 bases). V lost 6 bases and J lost 7, with 10 bases in between. Germline V CDR1 and CDR2: MNHNS, SASEGT. The CDR3 has 12 amino acids. Here the CDR3 reads CASSRDNNEQFF. CDR3 in DNA: TGTGCCAGCAGCCGGGACAATAATGAGCAGTTCTTC.